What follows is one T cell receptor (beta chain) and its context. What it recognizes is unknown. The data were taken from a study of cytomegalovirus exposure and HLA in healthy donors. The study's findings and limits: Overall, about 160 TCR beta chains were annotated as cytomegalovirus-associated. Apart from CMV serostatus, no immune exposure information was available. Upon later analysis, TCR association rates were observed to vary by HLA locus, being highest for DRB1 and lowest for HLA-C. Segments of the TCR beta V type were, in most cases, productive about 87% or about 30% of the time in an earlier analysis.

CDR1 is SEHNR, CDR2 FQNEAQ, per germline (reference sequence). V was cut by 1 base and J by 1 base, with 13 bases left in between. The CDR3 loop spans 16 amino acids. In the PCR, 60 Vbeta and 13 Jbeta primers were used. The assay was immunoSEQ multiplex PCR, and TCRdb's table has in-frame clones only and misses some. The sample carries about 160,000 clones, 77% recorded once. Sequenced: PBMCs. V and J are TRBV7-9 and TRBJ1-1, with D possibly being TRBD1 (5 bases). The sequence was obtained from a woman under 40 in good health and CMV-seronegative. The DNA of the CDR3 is TGTGCCAGCAGCTTAGAGGCAGGGTTTTGGAACACTGAAGCTTTCTTT. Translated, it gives CASSLEAGFWNTEAFF.